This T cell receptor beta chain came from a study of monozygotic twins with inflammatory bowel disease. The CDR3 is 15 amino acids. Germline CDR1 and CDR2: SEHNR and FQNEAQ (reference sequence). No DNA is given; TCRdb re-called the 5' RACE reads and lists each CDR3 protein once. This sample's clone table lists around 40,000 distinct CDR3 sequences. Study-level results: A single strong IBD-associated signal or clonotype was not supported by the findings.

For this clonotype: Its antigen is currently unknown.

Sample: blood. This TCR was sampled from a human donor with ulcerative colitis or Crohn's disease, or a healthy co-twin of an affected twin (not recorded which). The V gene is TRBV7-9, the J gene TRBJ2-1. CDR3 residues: CASSATGTATNEQFF. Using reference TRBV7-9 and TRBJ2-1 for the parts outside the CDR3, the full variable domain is DTGVSQNPRHKITKRGQNVTFRCDPISEHNRLYWYRQTLGQGPEFLTYFQNEAQLEKSRLLSDRFSAERPKGSFSTLEIQRTEQGDSAMYLCASSATGTATNEQFFGPGTRLTVL.